The subject of this entry is one TCR beta chain. Germline CDR1 is LNHDA and CDR2 is SQIVND (reference sequence). The CDR3 consists of 16 residues. Molecular identifiers with 6-nucleotide sample barcodes were added during cDNA synthesis via template switching. Reprocessing the 5' RACE reads, TCRdb reports a single entry for every CDR3 protein and omits DNA. The sample table sets out approximately 120,000 distinct CDR3 sequences. This sample stems from a study of monozygotic twins with inflammatory bowel disease. This chain uses TRBV19 with TRBJ2-2; the TCRdb D gene call, TRBD2, has no DNA to confirm it. This receptor was identified in a human donor with ulcerative colitis or Crohn's disease, or a healthy co-twin of an affected twin (not recorded which). Sequencing input: blood. The CDR3: CASSPQLAGDTGELFF.